This TCR beta chain was retrieved from a study of T cell repertoires in cytomegalovirus infection. Overall study: Indications came from public TCR beta signatures; they pointed to CMV infection and to a matching HLA type.

Study-wide results and limits: There were HLA-C-restricted CMV-specific TCR beta clonotypes dominating the ex vivo response.

This clonotype was seen more than once but under ten times. Its antigen is unknown. One entry per CDR3 protein results from TCRdb running MiXCR on the reads. Of a few hundred thousand distinct CDR3 sequences listed, 15% to 20% are singletons. The receptor comes from a human donor in good health (CMV status not recorded). Some clones in this sample may be carry-over from other donors' samples. Sequences were obtained from PBMCs.

The CDR3 loop is CASRFLETTNEKLFF. The DNA for the CDR3 is TGTGCCAGCAGGTTCCTCGAGACAACTAATGAAAAACTGTTTTTT. The chain has TRBV28 and TRBJ1-4; D unclear. Trimming removed 6 bases from V and 0 bases from J, with 11 bases in between. This CDR3 comprises 15 residues. Germline CDR1 is MDHEN and CDR2 is SYDVKM.